This T cell receptor (beta chain) was recorded in a study of identical twins. Study outcomes and limitations: Beta out-of-frame sequences showed weaker excess sharing between twins. A lower insertion count was a feature of abundant cord blood beta clonotypes, with no such feature in memory repertoires. It was out-of-frame TCR alpha sharing in monozygotic twins that models underestimated.

Trimming removed 5 bases from V and 0 bases from J, with 10 bases in between. The CDR3 loop spans 13 amino acids. Germline V lookup: CDR1 SQVTM, CDR2 ANQGSEA. This clonotype was counted only a few times. Its target is unknown. TCRdb re-analysed the 5' RACE reads in MiXCR, keeping a single row per CDR3 protein. The data hold around 250,000 distinct CDR3 sequences, with roughly 7% observed a single time. These data were also filed under a second study, of yellow fever vaccine responses in identical twins. That source adds: Convergence reportedly seemed to mark part of the twins' vaccine T cell response, with personalization marking the rest.

The sample comprised memory (CD45RO+) T cells sorted from blood. V and J are TRBV29-1 and TRBJ1-1; perhaps TRBD1 as D (5 bases). The receptor was isolated from a woman between 18 and 29 years old in good health. The CDR3 sequence is CSVTGRLNTEAFF. DNA for the CDR3: TGCAGCGTTACGGGACGCCTGAACACTGAAGCTTTCTTT.